These T cell receptor beta chains were read from a single sample in a study of CD8+CD57+ T cells in acquired aplastic anemia. TCRdb fed the reads into MiXCR, producing one record per CDR3 protein. The sample includes 40,000 to 45,000 distinct CDR3 sequences, around 63% of them seen just once. The sample taken for sequencing was sorted CD4+, CD8+, or CD8+CD57+ T cells (not recorded which) from PBMCs. The source is a human donor in good health, serving as a control. Each CDR3 is given with its conserved first and last residue. D genes are given only for firm matches. The size of a clone is reported for some rows only, either as once, few or many, or as a class for expanded clones.

TRBV19	few	TRBJ2-7	NA	14	CASSSRVNSYEQYF	TGTGCCAGTAGTAGCAGGGTAAACTCCTACGAGCAGTACTTC
TRBV10-2	NA	TRBJ2-7	NA	13	CASNAGTIYEQYF	TGCGCCAGCAACGCCGGGACAATCTACGAGCAGTACTTC
TRBV24-1	medium-sized	TRBJ1-2	NA	13	CATSAGTTYGYTF	TGTGCCACCAGTGCCGGGACCACCTATGGCTACACCTTC
TRBV15	NA	TRBJ1-6	NA	13	CATSSGRNSPLHF	TGTGCCACCAGCAGCGGACGGAATTCACCCCTCCACTTT
TRBV11-2	NA	TRBJ2-7	NA	12	CASSRPHYEQYF	TGTGCCAGCAGCCGACCCCACTACGAGCAGTACTTC
TRBV6-1	medium-sized	TRBJ2-7	NA	12	CASRPQGYEQYF	TGTGCCAGCAGACCACAGGGCTACGAGCAGTACTTC
TRBV2	once	TRBJ1-5	NA	13	CASSLDEGQPQHF	TGTGCCAGCAGCTTAGACGAGGGTCAGCCCCAGCATTTT
TRBV6-1	many	TRBJ2-5	NA	16	CASSEIWTDHQETQYF	TGTGCCAGCAGTGAGATTTGGACAGACCACCAAGAGACCCAGTACTTC
TRBV29-1	NA	TRBJ2-1	NA	12	CSVDAGDYEQFF	TGCAGCGTTGACGCAGGGGACTACGAGCAGTTCTTC
TRBV7-3	few	TRBJ2-1	TRBD2	15	CASPGLAVHYNEQFF	TGTGCCAGCCCGGGACTAGCGGTACATTACAATGAGCAGTTCTTC
TRBV7-2	NA	TRBJ2-3	TRBD1	14	CASSVTGSPDTQYF	TGTGCCAGCAGCGTGACAGGGAGCCCAGATACGCAGTATTTT
TRBV29-1	few	TRBJ2-3	TRBD2	13	CSVQRGSTDTQYF	TGCAGCGTTCAGCGGGGGAGCACAGATACGCAGTATTTT
TRBV7-9	NA	TRBJ1-2	TRBD1	13	CASSLTGIYGYTF	TGTGCCAGCAGCCTGACAGGGATCTATGGCTACACCTTC
TRBV2	NA	TRBJ2-3	NA	14	CASKARGSTDTQYF	TGTGCCAGCAAGGCGAGGGGGAGCACAGATACGCAGTATTTT
TRBV7-6	NA	TRBJ2-7	NA	15	CASSSGQPNFYERYF	TGTGCCAGCAGCTCCGGACAGCCGAATTTCTACGAACGGTACTTC
TRBV20-1	NA	TRBJ2-5	NA	14	CSARVDTGGGTQYF	TGCAGTGCTAGAGTGGACACAGGAGGGGGGACCCAGTACTTC
TRBV12-5	many	TRBJ2-3	TRBD1	15	CASGSDRGGADTQYF	TGTGCTAGTGGTTCGGACAGGGGAGGGGCAGATACGCAGTATTTT
TRBV10-3	NA	TRBJ1-6	NA	14	CAISQGSPNSPLHF	TGTGCCATCAGTCAAGGGTCCCCTAATTCACCCCTCCACTTT
TRBV13	many	TRBJ2-2	TRBD1	16	CASSFRDRENTGELFF	TGTGCCAGCAGCTTTAGGGACAGGGAGAACACCGGGGAGCTGTTTTTT
TRBV28	NA	TRBJ1-6	NA	13	CASSLEQARPLHF	TGTGCCAGCAGTTTAGAACAGGCGAGGCCCCTCCACTTT
TRBV3-1	NA	TRBJ1-2	NA	13	CASSQVRNYGYTF	TGTGCCAGCAGCCAAGTACGGAACTATGGCTACACCTTC
TRBV9	many	TRBJ2-3	NA	14	CASSPPTGTDTQYF	TGTGCCAGCAGCCCCCCGACAGGAACAGATACGCAGTATTTT
TRBV15	NA	TRBJ2-3	TRBD2	13	CATSVSGGDTQYF	TGTGCCACCAGCGTTAGCGGGGGGGATACGCAGTATTTT
TRBV10-3	NA	TRBJ2-2	NA	11	CAISESGELFF	TGTGCCATCAGTGAAAGCGGGGAGCTGTTTTTT
TRBV11-2	many	TRBJ2-2	TRBD1	17	CASSHNPGQGLPGELFF	TGTGCCAGCAGCCACAACCCGGGACAGGGTTTGCCCGGGGAGCTGTTTTTT
TRBV4-1	many	TRBJ1-1	NA	15	CASKNRDGGTTEAFF	TGCGCCAGCAAAAACCGGGACGGAGGGACTACTGAAGCTTTCTTT
TRBV9	many	TRBJ2-3	TRBD2	17	CASSPLGAGELTDTQYF	TGTGCCAGCAGCCCCTTAGGAGCGGGGGAGTTGACAGATACGCAGTATTTT
TRBV6-2/TRBV6-3	many	TRBJ2-1	TRBD2	16	CASGDFGLAVLNEQFF	TGTGCCAGCGGGGATTTCGGGCTAGCGGTCCTCAATGAGCAGTTCTTC
TRBV10-3	NA	TRBJ2-5	TRBD2	14	CAISSLAGEETQYF	TGTGCCATCAGCTCACTAGCGGGGGAAGAGACCCAGTACTTC
TRBV24-1	once	TRBJ1-1	NA	12	CAAYPWDTEAFF	TGTGCCGCATACCCGTGGGACACTGAAGCTTTCTTT
TRBV6-6	NA	TRBJ2-5	TRBD2	13	CASSYGGGETQYF	TGTGCCAGCAGTTACGGGGGGGGAGAGACCCAGTACTTC
TRBV7-6	once	TRBJ2-7	NA	13	CASSLRVGYEQYF	TGTGCCAGCAGCTTACGTGTGGGCTACGAGCAGTACTTC
TRBV29-1	NA	TRBJ1-1	NA	12	CSGLELDTEAFF	TGCAGCGGTCTCGAATTGGACACTGAAGCTTTCTTT
TRBV28	many	TRBJ2-7	NA	13	CASSLAGAHEQYF	TGTGCCAGCAGTTTGGCAGGGGCCCACGAGCAGTACTTC
TRBV11-1	NA	TRBJ2-3	TRBD2	17	CASSGRAGVLGTDTQYF	TGTGCCAGCAGCGGAAGAGCGGGGGTGTTGGGTACAGATACGCAGTATTTT
TRBV27	many	TRBJ2-7	TRBD2	14	CASSLAEGTYEQYF	TGTGCCAGCAGTCTAGCGGAGGGGACCTACGAGCAGTACTTC
TRBV9	many	TRBJ2-1	TRBD2	21	CASSVAPGTSGGVGSYNEQFF	TGTGCCAGCAGCGTAGCACCCGGGACTAGCGGGGGGGTTGGGTCCTACAATGAGCAGTTCTTC
TRBV9	medium-sized	TRBJ2-3	TRBD1	14	CASSVGGTGDTQYF	TGTGCCAGCAGCGTAGGGGGGACAGGGGATACGCAGTATTTT
TRBV9	few	TRBJ2-3	NA	16	CASSVGTATSTDTQYF	TGTGCCAGCAGCGTAGGGACTGCAACTAGCACAGATACGCAGTATTTT
TRBV11-1	NA	TRBJ2-7	TRBD2	17	CASSWGLAGVVYYEQYF	TGTGCCAGCAGCTGGGGACTAGCGGGGGTGGTTTACTACGAGCAGTACTTC
TRBV7-3	NA	TRBJ1-2	TRBD1	13	CASSLNRGDGYTF	TGTGCCAGCAGCTTAAACAGGGGCGATGGCTACACCTTC
TRBV7-9	NA	TRBJ1-6	TRBD1	15	CASSWSGTENSPLHF	TGTGCTAGCAGCTGGTCGGGGACAGAAAATTCACCCCTCCACTTT
TRBV3-1	many	TRBJ1-2	NA	13	CASSQRGHYGYTF	TGTGCCAGCAGCCAACGGGGACACTATGGCTACACCTTC
TRBV24-1	NA	TRBJ2-5	NA	15	CATSDATKSGETQYF	TGTGCCACCAGTGACGCGACTAAGTCTGGAGAGACCCAGTACTTC
TRBV3-1	many	TRBJ2-1	NA	15	CASSLPGVPYNEQFF	TGTGCCAGCAGCCTTCCCGGGGTCCCCTACAATGAGCAGTTCTTC
TRBV7-9	NA	TRBJ2-7	TRBD2	15	CASSILAGGPYEQYF	TGTGCCAGCAGCATACTAGCGGGAGGGCCTTACGAGCAGTACTTC